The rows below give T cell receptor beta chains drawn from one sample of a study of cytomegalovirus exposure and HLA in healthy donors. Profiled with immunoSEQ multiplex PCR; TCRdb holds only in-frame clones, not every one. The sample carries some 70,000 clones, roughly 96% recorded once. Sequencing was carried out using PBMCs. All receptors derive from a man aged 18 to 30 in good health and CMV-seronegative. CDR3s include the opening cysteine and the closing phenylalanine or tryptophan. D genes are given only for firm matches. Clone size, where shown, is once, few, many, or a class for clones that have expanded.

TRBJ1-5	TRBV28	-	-	TGTGCCAGCACCGCGGGGAGGGGACGGCAGCCCCAGCATTTT	CASTAGRGRQPQHF
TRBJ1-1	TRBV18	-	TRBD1	TGTGCCAGCTCCCCCAACCCGGGACAGGGGGTGACTGAAGCTTTCTTT	CASSPNPGQGVTEAFF
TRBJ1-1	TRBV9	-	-	TGTGCCAGCAGCGTCCGGGTCGAGAACACTGAAGCTTTCTTT	CASSVRVENTEAFF
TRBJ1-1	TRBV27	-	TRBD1	TGTGCCAGCAGTTTATCCGGATTCGACAGGGGGCTCACTGAAGCTTTCTTT	CASSLSGFDRGLTEAFF
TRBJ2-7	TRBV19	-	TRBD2	TGTGCCAGTAGTATACTAGCGGGAGTCCACGAGCAGTACTTC	CASSILAGVHEQYF
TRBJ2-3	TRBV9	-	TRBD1	TGTGCCAGCAGCCCAGGCAGGGGGATGACAGATACGCAGTATTTT	CASSPGRGMTDTQYF
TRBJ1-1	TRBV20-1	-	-	TGCAGTGCTAGAGATGAGGGAGCTTTCTTT	CSARDEGAFF
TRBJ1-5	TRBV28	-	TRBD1	TGTGCCAGCAGTTCCCGGACAGGGAGGCGCAATCAGCCCCAGCATTTT	CASSSRTGRRNQPQHF
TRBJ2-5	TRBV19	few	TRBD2	TGTGCCAGTAGTATAGAAGGGTTAGCGGGCGGAGGATTCGAGACCCAGTACTTC	CASSIEGLAGGGFETQYF
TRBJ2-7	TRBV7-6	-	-	TGTGCCAGCAGCGCCGGGTTCCCCCACTACGAGCAGTACTTC	CASSAGFPHYEQYF
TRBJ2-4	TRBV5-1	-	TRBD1	TGCGCCAGCAGCTCGAGAGGGGGCGCGGCCAAAAACATTCAGTACTTC	CASSSRGGAAKNIQYF
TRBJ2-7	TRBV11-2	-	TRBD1	TGTGCCAGCAGCTTCGGGACAGGGGACTACGAGCAGTACTTC	CASSFGTGDYEQYF
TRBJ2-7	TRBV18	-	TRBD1	TGTGCCAGCTCACCGTCGGACAGGGGCTACGAGCAGTACTTC	CASSPSDRGYEQYF
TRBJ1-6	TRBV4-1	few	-	TGCGCCAGCAGCCAAGATACCCAGGGTGGTTATTCACCCCTCCACTTT	CASSQDTQGGYSPLHF
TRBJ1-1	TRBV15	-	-	TGTGCCACCAGCAGAGATACCGGGAGAGGGGTTTTCTTT	CATSRDTGRGVFF
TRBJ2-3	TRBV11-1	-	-	TGTGCCAGCAGCTTACAGAGCACAGATACGCAGTATTTT	CASSLQSTDTQYF
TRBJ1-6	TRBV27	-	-	TGTGCCAGCAGTTTATATAGAAAACAGAATTCACCCCTCCACTTT	CASSLYRKQNSPLHF
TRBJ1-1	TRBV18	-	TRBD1	TGTGCCAGCTCACCACCGTGGGACAGGGAAAACACTGAAGCTTTCTTT	CASSPPWDRENTEAFF
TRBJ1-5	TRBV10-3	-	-	TGTGCCATCAGTTCCGGGTTCCAAAATCAGCCCCAGCATTTT	CAISSGFQNQPQHF
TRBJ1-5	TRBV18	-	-	TGTGCCAGCTCTCGACAGGATAGCAATCAGCCCCAGCATTTT	CASSRQDSNQPQHF
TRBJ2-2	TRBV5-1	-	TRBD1	TGCGCCAGCAGCTTCGGGACAGGGAACACCGGGGAGCTGTTTTTT	CASSFGTGNTGELFF
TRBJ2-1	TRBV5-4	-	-	TGTGCCAGCAGCTCTGGAAATTACAAGGAGGGAAATGAGCAGTTCTTC	CASSSGNYKEGNEQFF
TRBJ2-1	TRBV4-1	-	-	TGCGCCAGCAGCCCCATTCCAGGGGATCCGACTGAGCAGTTCTTC	CASSPIPGDPTEQFF
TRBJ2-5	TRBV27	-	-	TGTGCCAGCAGTTTATCCAGGACTAACCAAGAGACCCAGTACTTC	CASSLSRTNQETQYF
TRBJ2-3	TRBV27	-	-	TGTGCCAGCAGTTTAAGGCTACGCGGGGATACGCAGTATTTT	CASSLRLRGDTQYF
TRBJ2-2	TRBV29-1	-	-	TGCAGCGTTGAGCAGGGTAGGGACACCGGGGAGCTGTTTTTT	CSVEQGRDTGELFF
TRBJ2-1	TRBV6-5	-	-	TGTGCCAGCAGCCAACAGGGCCGAGCTGAGCAGTTCTTC	CASSQQGRAEQFF
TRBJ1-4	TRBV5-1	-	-	TGCGCCAGCAGCTTGGGCGGGAGAGAAAAACTGTTTTTT	CASSLGGREKLFF
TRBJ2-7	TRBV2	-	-	TGTGCCAGCAGTGGAGGGGTTGACAGGTGCTTC	CASSGGVDRCF
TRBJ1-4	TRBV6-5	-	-	TGTGCCAGCAGTTACAGGGGTAACAGTGAAAAACTGTTTTTT	CASSYRGNSEKLFF
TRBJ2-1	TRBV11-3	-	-	TGTGCCAGCAGTCGACAGGACAATGAGCAGTTCTTC	CASSRQDNEQFF
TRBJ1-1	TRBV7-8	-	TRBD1	TGTGCCAGCAGCATTTCGACAGGGCTGAACACTGAAGCTTTCTTT	CASSISTGLNTEAFF
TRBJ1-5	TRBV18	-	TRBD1	TGTGCCAGCTCACGCACATATGACAGGGGAGGTCAGCCCCAGCATTTT	CASSRTYDRGGQPQHF
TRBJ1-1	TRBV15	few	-	TGTGCCACCAGCAGAGAGGGGCGGCCCTTGAACACTGAAGCTTTCTTT	CATSREGRPLNTEAFF
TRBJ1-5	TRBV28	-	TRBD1	TGTGCCAGCGCGCTCGGGACAGGGGTGGGTCAGCCCCAGCATTTT	CASALGTGVGQPQHF
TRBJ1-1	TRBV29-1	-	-	TGCACCATCGAACTGGGGCCTGAAGCTTTCTTT	CTIELGPEAFF
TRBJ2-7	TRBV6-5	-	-	TGTGCCAGCATCTCCACTCAGGGGTACGAGCAGTACTTC	CASISTQGYEQYF
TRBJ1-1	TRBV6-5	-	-	TGTGCCAGCAGAAGGACAGCCAACACTGAAGCTTTCTTT	CASRRTANTEAFF
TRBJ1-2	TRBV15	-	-	TGTGCCACCAGCAGAGGGGGCGGCGATGGCTACACCTTC	CATSRGGGDGYTF
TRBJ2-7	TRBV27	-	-	TGTGCCAGCAGTTTGCGGACATCGGGTGAGCAGTACTTC	CASSLRTSGEQYF
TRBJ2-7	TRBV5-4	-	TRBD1	TGTGCCAGCAGCAGGAGGGGACAGGGGGCCTACGAGCAGTACTTC	CASSRRGQGAYEQYF
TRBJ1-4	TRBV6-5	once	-	TGTGCCAGCAGTTACCGGGGGGGAGGAGGAGAAAAACTGTTTTTT	CASSYRGGGGEKLFF
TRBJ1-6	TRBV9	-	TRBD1	TGTGCCAGCAGCGGAGAGGACAGGTCGCGTACCTCCTATAATTCACCCCTCCACTTT	CASSGEDRSRTSYNSPLHF
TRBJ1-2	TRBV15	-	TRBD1	TGTGCCACCAGCAGAGATTTGTCAGGGGGCGCGGGGTACAATGGCTACACCTTC	CATSRDLSGGAGYNGYTF
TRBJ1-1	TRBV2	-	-	TGTGCCAGCAGTGGGACACAGAACACTGAAGCTTTCTTT	CASSGTQNTEAFF
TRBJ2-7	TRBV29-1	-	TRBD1	TGCAGCGTTGAAGGTGAGGGGGCCCCGCACTTC	CSVEGEGAPHF
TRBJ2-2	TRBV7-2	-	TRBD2	TGTGCCAGCAGCGATGCTAGCGGGCTAACCGGGGAGCTGTTTTTT	CASSDASGLTGELFF
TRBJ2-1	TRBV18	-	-	TGTGCCAGCTCACCAGACAGGAATGAGCAGTTCTTC	CASSPDRNEQFF
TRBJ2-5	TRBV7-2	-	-	TGTGCCAGCAGCTCGGGGGGCGGGGAGACCCAGTACTTC	CASSSGGGETQYF
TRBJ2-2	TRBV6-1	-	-	TGTGCCAGCAGTGAATACAGGGGAGGAACCGGGGAGCTGTTTTTT	CASSEYRGGTGELFF
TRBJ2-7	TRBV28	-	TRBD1	TGTGCCAGCAGGGGACAGGGCTCCTACGAGCAGTACTTC	CASRGQGSYEQYF